These T cell receptor beta chains were read from a single sample in a study of chemoradiotherapy in HPV16-positive cancers. TCRdb keeps only in-frame clones here, not all; method: immunoSEQ multiplex PCR. Of around 1,900 clones listed, roughly 90% were seen once; the top ten hold 6.7%. Material: tumor tissue, obtained from a patient who underwent chemoradiotherapy. The receptors originated from a human donor with HPV-associated anogenital cancer. The CDR3 runs from the conserved cysteine through the conserved F or W. D genes are given only for firm matches. Some rows have no size entry. The others give once, few or many, or a class for an expanded clone.

D gene	V gene	J gene	clone size	CDR3 protein	CDR3 DNA
.	TRBV7-9	TRBJ2-5	.	CASSLTETQYF	TGTGCCAGCAGCCTAACGGAGACCCAGTACTTC
.	TRBV7-2	TRBJ2-7	.	CASSPWGAYEQYF	TGTGCCAGCAGCCCGTGGGGGGCCTACGAGCAGTACTTC
TRBD1	TRBV30	TRBJ2-3	.	CAWSVGTGDAGTQYF	TGTGCCTGGAGTGTAGGGACAGGGGACGCCGGTACGCAGTATTTT
.	TRBV6-1	TRBJ1-1	.	CASSPLEAEAFF	TGTGCCAGCAGTCCACTTGAGGCCGAAGCTTTCTTT
TRBD1	TRBV5-1	TRBJ1-1	.	CASSLANGQGEAFF	TGCGCCAGCAGCTTGGCGAACGGACAGGGTGAAGCTTTCTTT
TRBD1	TRBV29-1	TRBJ1-5	.	CSVQTGGNQPQHF	TGCAGCGTCCAGACAGGGGGCAATCAGCCCCAGCATTTT
.	TRBV7-6	TRBJ1-5	.	CASSGEDSTQHF	TGTGCCAGCAGCGGGGAGGACAGCACACAGCATTTT
TRBD2	TRBV11-2	TRBJ2-1	.	CASSRQQRGNEQFF	TGTGCCAGCAGCCGACAGCAGCGGGGGAATGAGCAGTTCTTC
.	TRBV19	TRBJ1-1	.	CASRFTEGGTEAFF	TGTGCCAGTAGATTCACCGAGGGGGGCACTGAAGCTTTCTTT
.	TRBV29-1	TRBJ2-1	.	CSVELEYGTEQFF	TGCAGCGTTGAATTGGAATACGGCACTGAGCAGTTCTTC
.	TRBV30	TRBJ2-7	.	CAWSGRLAGTYEQYF	TGTGCCTGGAGTGGACGATTGGCGGGGACCTACGAGCAGTACTTC
.	TRBV7-2	TRBJ2-5	.	CASSFLQETQYF	TGTGCCAGCAGCTTCCTCCAAGAGACCCAGTACTTC
.	TRBV6-5	TRBJ1-6	few	CASSYQRFNSPLHF	TGTGCCAGCAGTTACCAGAGGTTTAATTCACCCCTCCACTTT
TRBD1	TRBV2	TRBJ1-2	.	CASSDGQGNYGYTF	TGTGCCAGCAGTGATGGACAGGGTAACTATGGCTACACCTTC
TRBD2	TRBV5-4	TRBJ2-5	.	CASSLRGGRGETQYF	TGTGCCAGCAGCTTGCGGGGGGGCCGAGGAGAGACCCAGTACTTC
.	TRBV29-1	TRBJ2-1	.	CSGMIEQNEQFF	TGCAGCGGAATGATAGAACAAAATGAGCAGTTCTTC
.	TRBV7-7	TRBJ2-2	.	CASSPDANTGELFF	TGTGCCAGCAGCCCGGACGCGAACACCGGGGAGCTGTTTTTT
.	TRBV5-6	TRBJ1-1	few	CASGDRVTVAFF	TGTGCCAGCGGAGACCGAGTAACGGTAGCTTTCTTT
.	TRBV5-1	TRBJ2-2	.	CASKWENTGELFF	TGCGCCAGCAAATGGGAAAACACCGGGGAGCTGTTTTTT